The present entry profiles one TCR beta chain with its context. Produced via immunoSEQ multiplex PCR; TCRdb's table is partial and in-frame only. The sample has about 120,000 clones; 93% are singletons. This record comes from a study of T cell changes during pregnancy in multiple sclerosis. Looked up from germline, CDR1 is MNHEY and CDR2 is SMNVEV (reference sequence). V lost 7 bases to trimming and J lost 6 bases; unmatched junction nucleotides: 10. This CDR3 is 15 amino acids long. The specimen comprised peripheral blood, sampled before pregnancy. This TCR derives from a female donor with multiple sclerosis, enrolled in a pregnancy study. V and J are TRBV27 and TRBJ2-2; 8 bases map to TRBD2. The CDR3 nucleotides are TGTGCCAGCATGACACGGGGGGGCCGGGCCGGGGAGCTGTTTTTT. Amino acid sequence: CASMTRGGRAGELFF.